The 23 T cell receptor beta chains listed next were all sequenced from one sample in a study of CD8 T cells in ankylosing spondylitis. TCRdb re-derived calls from the 5' RACE reads in MiXCR, one entry per CDR3 protein. The table has 200,000 to 300,000 distinct CDR3 sequences, about 10% seen once; the top ten hold 6% to 8.5%. The source material was blood, either unsorted or a sorted T cell fraction (not recorded which). The receptors originated from a male donor with ankylosing spondylitis or in good health (not recorded which).

This clonotype was picked up many times. The chain employs TRBV29-1 and TRBJ2-1, with 9 bases lining up with TRBD2. The V gene's germline CDR1 is SQVTM and CDR2 ANQGSEA. This CDR3 region has 14 residues. Losses at the gene ends were 3 bases for V and 9 bases for J; bases not matched to a gene: 9. The CDR3 loop reads CSVDLSGSVGEQFF. The CDR3, as DNA: TGCAGCGTTGACCTTAGCGGGAGCGTTGGTGAGCAGTTCTTC.

This clonotype came up many times. The V and J genes are TRBV5-6 and TRBJ2-3, with 7 nucleotides matching TRBD2. This CDR3 is built from 16 residues. The trim removed 2 bases at V and 1 base at J, leaving 7 bases unmatched. Germline V lookup: CDR1 SGHDT, CDR2 YYEEEE. As DNA, the CDR3 is TGTGCCAGCAGCTTCGGCGGGAGTAGTCGCACAGATACGCAGTATTTT. Translated: CASSFGGSSRTDTQYF.

This clonotype appeared many times. This chain joins TRBV24-1 and TRBJ1-5, with 11 bases lining up with TRBD1. The CDR3 loop spans 16 amino acids. J was trimmed by 4 bases and V by 4 bases; bases with no gene match: 5. Germline V gives CDR1 KGHDR, CDR2 SFDVKD. The CDR3 sequence is CATSDRTGGFNQPQHF. The CDR3 region has the DNA TGTGCCACCAGTGACCGGACAGGGGGCTTTAATCAGCCCCAGCATTTT.

In this sample, this clonotype turned up many times. The chain links TRBV6-5 to TRBJ2-1, with D maybe TRBD2 (7 bases). The V gene lost 0 bases and the J gene lost 4 bases, with 10 bases spanning the gap. This CDR3 has 15 amino acids. Germline V CDR1 and CDR2: MNHEY, SVGAGI. DNA of the CDR3: TGTGCCAGCAGTTACTCCGCGGGGGCTTACAATGAGCAGTTCTTC. Amino acids: CASSYSAGAYNEQFF.

This clonotype came up many times. The CDR3 coding sequence is TGCGCCAGCAGCCCGGGACAGAATTACAATGAGCAGTTCTTC. It translates to CASSPGQNYNEQFF. The V and J genes are TRBV5-1 and TRBJ2-1; 7 positions match TRBD1. Losses at the gene ends were 4 bases for V and 4 bases for J; bases not matched to a gene: 5. This CDR3 spans 14 amino acids. CDR1 SGHRS and CDR2 YFSETQ come from the germline V gene.

The table lists this clonotype with many counts. The V call is TRBV29-1, the J call TRBJ2-3; D is perhaps TRBD1 or TRBD2 (5 bases each). Trimming removed 4 bases from V and 0 bases from J, with 11 bases in between. CDR1 is SQVTM, CDR2 ANQGSEA, per germline. There are 14 residues in the CDR3. DNA for the CDR3: TGCAGCGTTGTTGGGGGATTAAGCACAGATACGCAGTATTTT. Translating gives CSVVGGLSTDTQYF.

This clonotype occurred many times. V usage is TRBV7-2 and J usage is TRBJ2-3; D is ambiguous. The CDR3 extends over 13 amino acids. The ends were cut back, 1 base at V and 3 bases at J, with 5 bases in the middle. Germline V gene lookup returns CDR1 SGHTA and CDR2 FQGNSA. CDR3 sequence reads: CASSLGQTDTQYF. CDR3 DNA: TGTGCCAGCAGCTTAGGGCAGACAGATACGCAGTATTTT.

To note about this clonotype: A much more abundant neighbour one base away suggests this may be a read error. The J gene is TRBJ2-4, the V gene TRBV15; tentatively, D is TRBD1 (6 bases). CDR1 and CDR2 from the germline V gene are LNHNV and YYDKDF (reference sequence). The CDR3 has 13 amino acids. The CDR3 loop is CTTGGRAGDIQYF. The CDR3 DNA follows: TGTACCACCGGTGGCAGGGCAGGGGACATTCAGTACTTC.

This clonotype was observed many times. The chain carries TRBV12-3 or TRBV12-4 and TRBJ1-2, with a weak D call TRBD1 (5 bases). The CDR3 consists of 16 residues. With 8 bases removed from V and 2 bases from J, the gap between germline ends came to 21 bases. This chain's CDR3 is CASSRGAPGVNYGYTF. CDR3 DNA sequence: TGTGCCAGCTCCCGTGGGGCACCTGGGGTGAACTATGGCTACACCTTC.

This clonotype was observed at least ten times. The chain is built from TRBV6-5 and TRBJ2-1; 7 nucleotides agree with TRBD1. V lost 4 bases and J lost 15; bases outside the gene matches: 12. CDR1 MNHEY and CDR2 SVGAGI come from the germline V gene. This CDR3 contains 13 residues. CDR3 sequence: CASSFDRDSRRFF. The CDR3 region has the DNA TGTGCCAGCAGTTTCGACCGGGACAGCCGAAGGTTCTTC.

This chain uses TRBV19 with TRBJ2-1, with TRBD1 matching 8 bases. V lost 3 bases and J lost 7; bases outside the gene matches: 8. CDR1 and CDR2 from the germline V gene are LNHDA and SQIVND (reference sequence). The CDR3 totals 15 residues. The CDR3 coding sequence is TGTGCCAGTAGTATTACCCAGGGGGCTTATAATGAGCAGTTCTTC. Translation: CASSITQGAYNEQFF.

This clonotype was observed many times. J is TRBJ1-1 and V is TRBV11-2, with no clear D. There are 9 residues in the CDR3. Germline V gene lookup returns CDR1 SGHAT and CDR2 FQNNGV. V lost 5 bases to trimming and J lost 8 bases, with 3 bases between them. The CDR3 is CASSPEAFF. CDR3 nucleotides: TGTGCCAGCAGCCCCGAAGCTTTCTTT.

There are many counts of this clonotype. The rearrangement joins TRBV5-1 to TRBJ1-1, with TRBD1 matching over 7 bases. Losses at the gene ends were 2 bases for V and 5 bases for J; bases not matched to a gene: 9. Germline CDR1 and CDR2: SGHRS and YFSETQ. The CDR3 is made up of 15 amino acids. The CDR3 coding sequence is TGCGCCAGCAGCTTCTCAGGGGACAGCAGGACTGAAGCTTTCTTT. Its translation: CASSFSGDSRTEAFF.

The chain couples TRBV7-2 to TRBJ2-5; D may match TRBD1 or TRBD2 (5 bases each). The V gene lost 5 bases and the J gene lost 7 bases, with 20 bases spanning the gap. Germline loops: CDR1 SGHTA, CDR2 FQGNSA. The length of the CDR3 is 15 residues. The CDR3 nucleotides read TGTGCCAGCAGCCGAACCGACATGGCTGGGACGACCCAGTACTTC. This gives the protein CASSRTDMAGTTQYF.

This clonotype appeared many times. J is TRBJ2-1 and V is TRBV6-1; the D gene could be TRBD1 or TRBD2 (5 bases each). Germline V gene lookup returns CDR1 MNHNS and CDR2 SASEGT. The ends were cut back, 4 bases at V and 9 bases at J, with 19 bases in the middle. This CDR3 region has 15 residues. CDR3: CASSGDRDPRSEQFF. The CDR3 DNA reads as TGTGCCAGCAGTGGGGACCGGGACCCACGGAGTGAGCAGTTCTTC.

Ten or more counts support this clonotype. The chain has TRBV6-1 and TRBJ2-2; 10 bases map to TRBD2. This CDR3 has 15 amino acids. V shed 4 bases and J 3 bases; nucleotides not matched to a gene: 2. Germline V gene sequence: CDR1 MNHNS, CDR2 SASEGT. Written as DNA, the CDR3 is TGTGCCAGCAGTGCTAGCGGGGGTGACACCGGGGAGCTGTTTTTT. Translating gives CASSASGGDTGELFF.

This clonotype was recorded at least ten times. The chain joins TRBV15 to TRBJ2-5, with TRBD1 matching 7 bases. Trimming took 1 base from V and 0 from J; bases not matched to a gene: 5. The germline gives CDR1 LNHNV, CDR2 YYDKDF (reference sequence). The CDR3 runs to 16 residues. CDR3 nucleotides: TGTGCCACCAGCAGAGGGACAGGCGAGTACCAAGAGACCCAGTACTTC. Translated: CATSRGTGEYQETQYF. The variable domain in full, with the rest retrieved from reference TRBV15 and TRBJ2-5, is DAMVIQNPRYQVTQFGKPVTLSCSQTLNHNVMYWYQQKSSQAPKLLFHYYDKDFNNEADTPDNFQSRRPNTSFCFLDIRSPGLGDTAMYLCATSRGTGEYQETQYFGPGTRLLVL.

This clonotype has a count of ten or more. The rearrangement uses TRBV5-1 and TRBJ2-5, with D uncertain. The V and J ends lost 0 bases and 7 bases respectively, with 10 bases between them. The CDR3 runs to 13 residues. Germline V gene lookup returns CDR1 SGHRS and CDR2 YFSETQ. In nucleotides, the CDR3 is TGCGCCAGCAGCTTGGAAGGTAGCTTGACCCAGTACTTC. This codes for CASSLEGSLTQYF.

In its sample, this clonotype was seen many times. The chain couples TRBV20-1 to TRBJ2-3, with TRBD2 matching 11 bases. Germline lookup yields CDR1 DFQATT and CDR2 SNEGSKA (reference sequence). The J segment lost 1 base and the V segment lost 6 bases, leaving 3 bases of the junction unmatched. The CDR3 consists of 14 residues. CDR3 amino acids: CSAQLAGGTDTQYF. CDR3 nucleotides: TGCAGTGCGCAACTAGCGGGAGGCACAGATACGCAGTATTTT.

This clonotype was counted many times. The chain's CDR3 is CASSPGTGNTEAFF. CDR3 coding DNA: TGTGCCAGCAGTCCCGGGACAGGGAACACTGAAGCTTTCTTT. The chain couples TRBV6-5 to TRBJ1-1; 8 bases match TRBD1. V lost 5 bases and J lost 1; bases outside the gene matches: 3. The CDR3 has 14 amino acids. CDR1 MNHEY and CDR2 SVGAGI come from the germline V gene.

This clonotype showed up many times. The V gene is TRBV25-1, the J gene TRBJ2-5, with TRBD2 matching over 14 bases. The junction had 5 bases not matched to a gene; V was cut back by 1 base and J by 4 bases. Germline assignment: CDR1 MGHDK and CDR2 SYGVNS. The CDR3 loop spans 17 amino acids. The CDR3 DNA sequence: TGTGCCAGCAGTGAATGGGGGACTAGCGGGAGAAGAGAGACCCAGTACTTC. It is translated as CASSEWGTSGRRETQYF.

CDR3 DNA sequence: TGCGCCAGCAGCTTGGGGGTTGTCGGGGAGCTGTTTTTT. Its protein is CASSLGVVGELFF. The V and J genes are TRBV5-1 and TRBJ2-2; no reliable D call. This CDR3 has 13 residues. Germline CDR1 and CDR2: SGHRS and YFSETQ. The V end was cut by 0 bases, the J end by 7 bases, with 7 bases between.

This clonotype was found many times. For the CDR3, the DNA is TGTGCCAGCAGTTCCCAAGACGAGCAGTTCTTC. Amino acids: CASSSQDEQFF. This chain joins TRBV6-6 and TRBJ2-1; D remains ambiguous. V gave up 4 bases and J gave up 10 bases, with 8 bases separating them. Germline-derived CDR1 and CDR2 are MNHNY and SVGAGI (reference sequence). This CDR3 contains 11 residues.